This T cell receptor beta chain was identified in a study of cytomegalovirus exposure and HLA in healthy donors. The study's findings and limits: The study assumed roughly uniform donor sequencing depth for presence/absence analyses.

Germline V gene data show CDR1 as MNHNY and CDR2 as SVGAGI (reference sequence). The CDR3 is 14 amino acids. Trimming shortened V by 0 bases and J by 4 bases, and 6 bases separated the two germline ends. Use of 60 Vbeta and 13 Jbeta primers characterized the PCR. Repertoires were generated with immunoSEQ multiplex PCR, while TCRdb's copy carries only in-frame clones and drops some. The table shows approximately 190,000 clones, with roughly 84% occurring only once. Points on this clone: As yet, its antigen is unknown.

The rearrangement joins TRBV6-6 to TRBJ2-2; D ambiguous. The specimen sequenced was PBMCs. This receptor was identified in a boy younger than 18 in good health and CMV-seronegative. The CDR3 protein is CASSYSPSTGELFF. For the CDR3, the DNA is TGTGCCAGCAGTTACTCTCCATCCACCGGGGAGCTGTTTTTT.